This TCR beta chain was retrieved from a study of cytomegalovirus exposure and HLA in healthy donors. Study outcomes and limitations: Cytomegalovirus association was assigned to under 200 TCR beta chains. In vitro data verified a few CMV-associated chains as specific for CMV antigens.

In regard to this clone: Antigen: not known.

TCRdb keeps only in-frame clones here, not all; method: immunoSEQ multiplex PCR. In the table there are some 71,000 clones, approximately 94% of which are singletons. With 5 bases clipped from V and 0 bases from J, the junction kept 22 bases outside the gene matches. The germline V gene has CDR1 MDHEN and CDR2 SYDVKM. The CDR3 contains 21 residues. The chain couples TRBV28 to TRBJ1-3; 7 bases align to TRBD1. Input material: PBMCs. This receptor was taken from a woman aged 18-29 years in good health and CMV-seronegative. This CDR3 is CASSPPRGTDLLQFSGNTIYF. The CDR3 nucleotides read TGTGCCAGCAGTCCACCAAGAGGGACAGATCTACTGCAGTTCTCTGGAAACACCATATATTTT.